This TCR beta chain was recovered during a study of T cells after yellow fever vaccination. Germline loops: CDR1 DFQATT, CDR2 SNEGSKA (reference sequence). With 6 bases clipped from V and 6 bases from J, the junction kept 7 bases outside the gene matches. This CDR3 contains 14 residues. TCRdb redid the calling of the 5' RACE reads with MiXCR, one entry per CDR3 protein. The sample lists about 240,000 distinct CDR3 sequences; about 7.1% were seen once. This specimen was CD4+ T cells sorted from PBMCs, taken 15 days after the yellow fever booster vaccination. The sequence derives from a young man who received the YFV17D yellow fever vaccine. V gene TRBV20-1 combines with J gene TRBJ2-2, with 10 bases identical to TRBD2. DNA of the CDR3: TGCAGTGCGACCGGGACTAGCGAACCCGGGGAGCTGTTTTTT. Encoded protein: CSATGTSEPGELFF.